This entry features one T cell receptor (beta chain) sequence. This sample was included in a study of blood T cell repertoires in COVID-19. Study details: The origin of the acute and convalescent COVID-19 samples was the United States, Italy and Spain.

In the original workflow: Reference gene primer amplification yielded estimated nucleated cell counts. Some clones are missing from TCRdb's copy, which holds only in-frame ones; the method was immunoSEQ multiplex PCR. D and trimming come from the DNA, and the V and J calls and clone size come from that table. The sample has roughly 200,000 clones, roughly 90% seen once; the top ten hold about 2.3%. Per germline, CDR1 GTSNPN and CDR2 SVGIG (reference sequence). The CDR3 totals 13 residues. J was trimmed by 6 bases and V by 1 base; bases with no gene match: 0. The participants were between about 18 and 90 years old and came from about two dozen US areas. Researchers sorted participants into cohorts using their self-reported clinical history.

The sequence was collected from a woman in her twenties or thirties who had recovered from COVID-19. The specimen sequenced was PBMCs or T cells enriched from blood (not recorded which). The V call is TRBV30, the J call TRBJ1-4; 9 nucleotides line up with TRBD1. CDR3 residues: CAWSGQGDEKLFF. The CDR3 nucleotides are TGTGCCTGGAGTGGACAGGGGGATGAAAAACTGTTTTTT. Full variable domain (rest looked up from reference TRBV30 and TRBJ1-4): SQTIHQWPATLVQPVGSPLSLECTVEGTSNPNLYWYRQAAGRGLQLLFYSVGIGQISSEVPQNLSASRPQDRQFILSSKKLLLSDSGFYLCAWSGQGDEKLFFGSGTQLSVL.